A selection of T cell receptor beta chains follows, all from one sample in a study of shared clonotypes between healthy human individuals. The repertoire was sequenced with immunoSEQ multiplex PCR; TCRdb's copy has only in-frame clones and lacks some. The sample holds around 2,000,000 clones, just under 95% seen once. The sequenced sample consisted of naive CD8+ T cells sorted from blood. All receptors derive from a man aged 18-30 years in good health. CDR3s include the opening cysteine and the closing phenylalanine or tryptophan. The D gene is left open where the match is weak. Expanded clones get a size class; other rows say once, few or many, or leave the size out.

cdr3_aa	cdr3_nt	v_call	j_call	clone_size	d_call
CASSATAGLSTDTQYF	TGTGCCAGCAGCGCAACAGCGGGGCTTAGCACAGATACGCAGTATTTT	TRBV9	TRBJ2-3	.	TRBD2
CASSGGPSPLHF	TGTGCCAGCAGCGGAGGACCTTCACCCCTCCACTTT	TRBV7-9	TRBJ1-6	once	.
CASSVGGSTTDTQYF	TGTGCCAGCAGCGTAGGCGGGAGTACGACAGATACGCAGTATTTT	TRBV9	TRBJ2-3	.	TRBD2
CASSLTDLQETQYF	TGTGCCAGCAGCCTAACAGACCTCCAAGAGACCCAGTACTTC	TRBV14	TRBJ2-5	.	.
CASRPTGEGRYEQYF	TGTGCCAGCAGACCCACAGGGGAGGGTCGCTACGAGCAGTACTTC	TRBV27	TRBJ2-7	.	.
CASRTGSTDTQYF	TGTGCCAGCAGAACAGGCAGCACAGATACGCAGTATTTT	TRBV2	TRBJ2-3	.	.
CAWSAPGQRGYTF	TGTGCCTGGAGTGCCCCCGGACAAAGAGGCTACACCTTC	TRBV30	TRBJ1-2	.	.
CASSSGRGHYEQYF	TGCGCCAGCAGCTCGGGGCGGGGGCACTACGAGCAGTACTTC	TRBV5-1	TRBJ2-7	.	.
CASSLDMLVTDTQYF	TGTGCCAGCAGCTTAGATATGTTGGTCACAGATACGCAGTATTTT	TRBV11-2	TRBJ2-3	.	.
CASSQGWSYEQYF	TGTGCCAGCAGTCAAGGGTGGTCCTACGAGCAGTACTTC	TRBV6-5	TRBJ2-7	.	.
CASRGPRDRRAGGYTF	TGTGCCAGCAGGGGCCCAAGGGACCGTCGAGCTGGTGGCTACACCTTC	TRBV27	TRBJ1-2	.	.
CASSLDRFSAYEQYF	TGTGCCAGCAGCTTGGACAGGTTCTCAGCCTACGAGCAGTACTTC	TRBV6-5	TRBJ2-7	once	TRBD1
CASSYGGYDTEAFF	TGTGCCAGCAGTTACGGTGGGTATGACACTGAAGCTTTCTTT	TRBV6-6	TRBJ1-1	.	.
CASSPADRTEAFF	TGTGCCAGCAGCCCCGCCGACCGCACTGAAGCTTTCTTT	TRBV7-9	TRBJ1-1	.	.
CASRGQDLSSYEQYF	TGTGCCAGCAGGGGACAGGACCTCTCCTCCTACGAGCAGTACTTC	TRBV6-1	TRBJ2-7	.	TRBD1
CASSEWGTGYNEQFF	TGTGCCAGCAGTGAATGGGGGACAGGCTACAATGAGCAGTTCTTC	TRBV25-1	TRBJ2-1	.	TRBD1
CASSSREETQYF	TGTGCCAGCAGCTCCAGGGAAGAGACCCAGTACTTC	TRBV11-2	TRBJ2-5	.	.
CASSLSSGRGNEQFF	TGTGCCAGCAGCTTGTCCTCGGGACGGGGCAATGAGCAGTTCTTC	TRBV7-6	TRBJ2-1	.	.
CASSLRGGAGNTEAFF	TGTGCCAGCAGCTTACGGGGTGGCGCGGGGAACACTGAAGCTTTCTTT	TRBV7-9	TRBJ1-1	.	.
CASSWPDEGWGTGELFF	TGCGCCAGCAGCTGGCCGGATGAGGGTTGGGGCACCGGGGAGCTGTTTTTT	TRBV5-1	TRBJ2-2	.	.
CASSLDGGYEQYF	TGTGCCAGCAGCTTAGACGGCGGATACGAGCAGTACTTC	TRBV7-9	TRBJ2-7	.	.
CASSLSAGELFF	TGTGCCAGCAGTTTATCTGCCGGGGAGCTGTTTTTT	TRBV27	TRBJ2-2	.	.
CASSIKGQSSYEQYF	TGTGCCAGTAGTATCAAAGGCCAGAGCTCCTACGAGCAGTACTTC	TRBV19	TRBJ2-7	.	.
CASRLGTPSYEQYF	TGTGCAAGTCGCCTCGGGACACCCTCCTACGAGCAGTACTTC	TRBV12-2	TRBJ2-7	.	.
CASSDGTGTFYGYTF	TGTGCCAGCAGCGACGGGACAGGAACCTTCTATGGCTACACCTTC	TRBV9	TRBJ1-2	.	TRBD1
CASRSYQPQHF	TGTGCCAGCAGATCCTATCAGCCCCAGCATTTT	TRBV6-1	TRBJ1-5	.	.
CASSFFERELDTQYF	TGTGCCAGCAGCTTTTTCGAGCGGGAGTTAGATACGCAGTATTTT	TRBV13	TRBJ2-3	.	TRBD2
CATRGTSSYEQYF	TGTGCCACCCGCGGGACTAGTTCCTACGAGCAGTACTTC	TRBV2	TRBJ2-7	once	TRBD2
CASSSDRSYEQYF	TGTGCCAGCAGTTCGGACAGATCCTACGAGCAGTACTTC	TRBV7-2	TRBJ2-7	.	.
CASSQGTVEKLFF	TGTGCCAGCAGCCAAGGGACTGTTGAAAAACTGTTTTTT	TRBV4-2	TRBJ1-4	.	.
CASSLKEGNNSPLHF	TGTGCCAGCAGTTTAAAAGAAGGAAATAATTCACCCCTCCACTTT	TRBV27	TRBJ1-6	.	.
CASSFPRGTGDYEQYF	TGCGCCAGCAGCTTTCCTCGAGGGACGGGGGATTACGAGCAGTACTTC	TRBV5-1	TRBJ2-7	.	.
CASSIFPQYF	TGTGCCAGCAGTATATTTCCGCAGTATTTT	TRBV6-5	TRBJ2-3	.	.
CASSSEFRQENYGYTF	TGTGCCAGCAGCTCGGAATTCCGACAGGAGAACTATGGCTACACCTTC	TRBV13	TRBJ1-2	.	.
CASSLNRPLPTDSNQPQHF	TGTGCCAGCAGTTTGAACAGACCCCTTCCCACGGATAGCAATCAGCCCCAGCATTTT	TRBV27	TRBJ1-5	.	.
CASSPPSMNTEAFF	TGTGCCAGCTCACCCCCATCCATGAACACTGAAGCTTTCTTT	TRBV18	TRBJ1-1	once	.
CASSFSQPVHNEQFF	TGTGCCAGCAGCTTTTCCCAACCCGTCCACAATGAGCAGTTCTTC	TRBV13	TRBJ2-1	.	.
CASSTTGSGEQYF	TGTGCCAGCAGTACTACAGGGTCGGGCGAGCAGTACTTC	TRBV27	TRBJ2-7	.	.
CASSNYLGDSPLHF	TGTGCCAGTAGTAACTACCTTGGGGATTCACCCCTCCACTTT	TRBV19	TRBJ1-6	.	.
CASSLGEIDEQFF	TGTGCCAGCAGTTTGGGGGAGATCGATGAGCAGTTCTTC	TRBV25-1	TRBJ2-1	.	.